The 9 T cell receptor beta chains given below trace back to one sample, sequenced in a study of blood T cells in healthy people across ages. Next came a second PCR, run for roughly 6 to 11 cycles, which used a sample-barcoded 5' primer along with a J-beta primer mix. TCRdb fed the 5' RACE reads into MiXCR, producing one record per CDR3 protein. The sample consists of roughly 1.5 million distinct CDR3 sequences, under 55% of them appearing once. Sequencing was done on a sample of blood. All receptors derive from a woman aged 18-29 years in good health.

This clonotype was observed a few times. The CDR3 region is CSVVAGVGYNEQFF. The CDR3 bases are TGCAGTGTCGTAGCGGGAGTGGGTTACAATGAGCAGTTCTTC. The chain joins TRBV29-1 to TRBJ2-1; 9 bases agree with TRBD2. This CDR3 contains 14 residues. CDR1 and CDR2 from the germline V gene are SQVTM and ANQGSEA.

The genes are TRBV7-8 and TRBJ2-7; the match to TRBD2 covers 12 bases. V shed 3 bases, J shed 7 bases, and the junction held 7 bases outside the gene matches. The germline V gene encodes CDR1 SGHVS and CDR2 FQNEAQ. The CDR3 has 15 residues. The CDR3 loop reads CASSFSLAGGIEQYF. The CDR3 DNA follows: TGTGCCAGCAGCTTCAGTCTAGCGGGAGGGATTGAGCAGTACTTC.

The DNA for the CDR3 is TGTGCCAGCAACCAGGCCAATCAGCCCCAGCATTTT. It translates to CASNQANQPQHF. The chain links TRBV28 to TRBJ1-5; D is uncertain. Germline V gene data show CDR1 as MDHEN and CDR2 as SYDVKM. The germline V and J ends were trimmed by 7 bases and 3 bases, with 7 bases remaining between them. This CDR3 comprises 12 residues.

V usage is TRBV7-2 and J usage is TRBJ2-3; 12 bases map to TRBD2. J was trimmed by 9 bases and V by 1 base; bases with no gene match: 5. CDR3 length: 15 amino acids. Germline V gene data show CDR1 as SGHTA and CDR2 as FQGNSA. The CDR3 reads CASSLVASGGATQYF. Here the CDR3 DNA reads TGTGCCAGCAGCTTAGTGGCTAGCGGGGGGGCCACGCAGTATTTT. The entire variable domain, with the rest obtained from reference TRBV7-2 and TRBJ2-3, is as follows: GAGVSQSPSNKVTEKGKDVELRCDPISGHTALYWYRQSLGQGLEFLIYFQGNSAPDKSGLPSDRFSAERTGGSVSTLTIQRTQQEDSAVYLCASSLVASGGATQYFGPGTRLTVL.

This clonotype was seen a few times. The rearrangement links TRBV7-8 to TRBJ1-2; D gene uncertain. CDR3 length: 13 amino acids. Trimming took 3 bases from V and 3 from J, leaving 8 bases between them. Germline V lookup: CDR1 SGHVS, CDR2 FQNEAQ. CDR3 loop: CASSLGWDYGYTF. CDR3 nucleotide sequence: TGTGCCAGCAGCTTGGGGTGGGACTATGGCTACACCTTC.

This clonotype was observed a handful of times. The chain uses TRBV4-1 and TRBJ2-7; 9 bases align to TRBD2. Germline CDR1 is MGHRA and CDR2 is YSYEKL. Unmatched junction bases numbered 3, after V lost 3 bases and J lost 3 bases. The CDR3 covers 14 residues. The CDR3 sequence: CASSQLAGLYEQYF. CDR3 nucleotides: TGCGCCAGCAGCCAGCTAGCGGGACTCTACGAGCAGTACTTC.

The table lists this clonotype with a few counts. The chain couples TRBV6-2 or TRBV6-3 to TRBJ1-5; 8 bases are a match to TRBD1. Losses at the gene ends were 2 bases for V and 5 bases for J; bases not matched to a gene: 2. Germline CDR1 is MNHEY and CDR2 is SVGEGT. This CDR3 has 14 amino acids. CDR3 sequence (DNA): TGTGCCAGCAGTTACGGACAGGGCTATCAGCCCCAGCATTTT. It translates to CASSYGQGYQPQHF.

CDR3 nucleotides: TGTGCCAGCAGCCAGGCCGGGGGACTCTCTGGAAACACCATATATTTT. Residues: CASSQAGGLSGNTIYF. The chain is built from TRBV4-2 and TRBJ1-3; a possible D gene is TRBD1 (5 bases). Between the trimmed V and J ends, which lost 3 bases and 0 bases, there was a span of 12 bases. CDR1 LGHNA and CDR2 YNFKEQ come from the germline V gene. This CDR3 is built from 16 residues.

The chain uses TRBV7-8 and TRBJ2-1; no clear D. CDR3 size: 14 residues. Germline V gives CDR1 SGHVS, CDR2 FQNEAQ. Trimming took off 3 bases at V and 7 bases at J, with 13 bases between the two ends. This CDR3 is CASSLGRSSNEQFF. The CDR3 DNA reads TGTGCCAGCAGCTTGGGAAGGTCGAGTAATGAGCAGTTCTTC.